This T cell receptor (beta chain) was captured in a study of T cell responses to AZD1222 COVID-19 vaccine. The study's findings and limits: It was only after the peak T cell response that any repertoires were sampled.

Only in-frame clones appear in the TCRdb table, and some are missing; sequencing was by immunoSEQ multiplex PCR. This sample has fewer than 120,000 clones, with over 85% found just once. Analysis merged second doses at about 4 or about 12 weeks. CDR1 and CDR2 (germline): MNHNS, SASEGT. CDR3 length equals 15 residues. The germline V and J ends were trimmed by 2 bases and 2 bases, with 13 bases remaining between them. Concerning this clone: What it binds is not known.

V gene TRBV6-1 combines with J gene TRBJ2-7; a possible D gene is TRBD1 (6 bases). This receptor was obtained from an adult who received the AZD1222 COVID-19 vaccine. Specimen: peripheral blood, collected 28 days after the second AZD1222 dose. CDR3: CASSEYRVSTYEQYF. CDR3 nucleotide sequence: TGTGCCAGCAGTGAATACAGGGTTTCCACCTACGAGCAGTACTTC.